A selection of T cell receptor beta chains follows, all from one sample in a study of T cell responses to AZD1222 COVID-19 vaccine. Profiled with immunoSEQ multiplex PCR; TCRdb holds only in-frame clones, not every one. Of 150,000 to 200,000 clones listed, 94% are singletons. The input for sequencing was peripheral blood, taken 28 days after the second AZD1222 dose. All receptors come from an adult who received the AZD1222 COVID-19 vaccine. The CDR3 runs from the conserved cysteine through the conserved F or W. Each record gives: CDR3 protein, V gene, J gene.

CDR3aa: CATSDEGTGYSGNTIYF; v_gene: TRBV24-1; j_gene: TRBJ1-3
CDR3aa: CASSSLSLDNQPQHF; v_gene: TRBV5-1; j_gene: TRBJ1-5
CDR3aa: CASSLQGVNEKLFF; v_gene: TRBV5-1; j_gene: TRBJ1-4
CDR3aa: CASSLGRALVF; v_gene: TRBV27; j_gene: TRBJ2-1
CDR3aa: CASSLGGADQPQHF; v_gene: TRBV7-2; j_gene: TRBJ1-5
CDR3aa: CASRGSGVTYEQYF; v_gene: TRBV6-5; j_gene: TRBJ2-7
CDR3aa: CASSLKGLGDTQYF; v_gene: TRBV5-6; j_gene: TRBJ2-3
CDR3aa: CAWNIDYGYTF; v_gene: TRBV30; j_gene: TRBJ1-2
CDR3aa: CASSPIRSGRDNEQFF; v_gene: TRBV18; j_gene: TRBJ2-1
CDR3aa: CATSRTGTLGDTQYF; v_gene: TRBV15; j_gene: TRBJ2-3
CDR3aa: CASSEGRLSGNTIYF; v_gene: TRBV2; j_gene: TRBJ1-3
CDR3aa: CASSPTVGNEQFF; v_gene: TRBV6-5; j_gene: TRBJ2-1
CDR3aa: CASSEHGLAGEADTQYF; v_gene: TRBV6-1; j_gene: TRBJ2-3
CDR3aa: CASSLAGVVQPQHF; v_gene: TRBV7-2; j_gene: TRBJ1-5
CDR3aa: CASSHRLAGGYNEQFF; v_gene: TRBV11-3; j_gene: TRBJ2-1
CDR3aa: CASSPIPGQPGLAKNIQYF; v_gene: TRBV18; j_gene: TRBJ2-4
CDR3aa: CASSLSPGVNQPQHF; v_gene: TRBV5-1; j_gene: TRBJ1-5
CDR3aa: CASSSGTGGYGYTF; v_gene: TRBV5-6; j_gene: TRBJ1-2
CDR3aa: CASSPWTSGYEQYF; v_gene: TRBV11-2; j_gene: TRBJ2-7
CDR3aa: CASTRVMAGELFF; v_gene: TRBV28; j_gene: TRBJ2-2
CDR3aa: CASSELRLAGRINEQFF; v_gene: TRBV6-1; j_gene: TRBJ2-1
CDR3aa: CASSPRASSSYNEQFF; v_gene: TRBV18; j_gene: TRBJ2-1
CDR3aa: CASSIRQGLTEAFF; v_gene: TRBV5-5; j_gene: TRBJ1-1
CDR3aa: CASSLAGSSYEQYF; v_gene: TRBV3-1/TRBV3-2; j_gene: TRBJ2-7
CDR3aa: CASTPGPTNREAFF; v_gene: TRBV2; j_gene: TRBJ1-1
CDR3aa: CASLVRGGPYEQYF; v_gene: TRBV5-8; j_gene: TRBJ2-7
CDR3aa: CASSTQKFRTYEQYF; v_gene: TRBV28; j_gene: TRBJ2-7
CDR3aa: CASSQDGTGPTSPLHF; v_gene: TRBV4-3; j_gene: TRBJ1-6
CDR3aa: CAWSAQGVTEAFF; v_gene: TRBV30; j_gene: TRBJ1-1
CDR3aa: CASSPQETQYF; v_gene: TRBV18; j_gene: TRBJ2-5
CDR3aa: CASSPRLAGDDTQYF; v_gene: TRBV7-2; j_gene: TRBJ2-3
CDR3aa: CASSLQPDAYTEAFF; v_gene: TRBV5-1; j_gene: TRBJ1-1
CDR3aa: CASSQGLETGEYEKLFF; v_gene: TRBV4-2; j_gene: TRBJ1-4
CDR3aa: CASAAGDSNYGYTF; v_gene: TRBV5-1; j_gene: TRBJ1-2
CDR3aa: CASSYSSSYEQYF; v_gene: TRBV12-3/TRBV12-4; j_gene: TRBJ2-7
CDR3aa: CASSESRTSGRTDTQYF; v_gene: TRBV10-2; j_gene: TRBJ2-3
CDR3aa: CASRTRAEPEQFF; v_gene: TRBV19; j_gene: TRBJ2-1
CDR3aa: CASSSNYRSDHGYTF; v_gene: TRBV6-2/TRBV6-3; j_gene: TRBJ1-2
CDR3aa: CASSLLGSLDTQYF; v_gene: TRBV27; j_gene: TRBJ2-3
CDR3aa: CAISEPAWGPVTNEKLFF; v_gene: TRBV10-3; j_gene: TRBJ1-4
CDR3aa: CASSRLDGGGYTF; v_gene: TRBV12-3/TRBV12-4; j_gene: TRBJ1-2
CDR3aa: CGLGAYEQYF; v_gene: TRBV3-1/TRBV3-2; j_gene: TRBJ2-7
CDR3aa: CASSTQGAEYNEQFF; v_gene: TRBV5-5; j_gene: TRBJ2-1
CDR3aa: CASSTFDRHQSSTDTQYF; v_gene: TRBV7-9; j_gene: TRBJ2-3
CDR3aa: CASSTGGNGSPLHF; v_gene: TRBV6-5; j_gene: TRBJ1-6
CDR3aa: CASRETGGTEAFF; v_gene: TRBV12-3/TRBV12-4; j_gene: TRBJ1-1
CDR3aa: CASSVPGRYGYTF; v_gene: TRBV9; j_gene: TRBJ1-2
CDR3aa: CASSFRDRSGYTF; v_gene: TRBV7-2; j_gene: TRBJ1-2
CDR3aa: CASSLSPGGGELFF; v_gene: TRBV6-6; j_gene: TRBJ2-2
CDR3aa: CASSYTGGGASF; v_gene: TRBV6-5; j_gene: TRBJ1-2
CDR3aa: CASSSRLVPYNEQFF; v_gene: TRBV11-3; j_gene: TRBJ2-1
CDR3aa: CAWSVGTGVPEAFF; v_gene: TRBV30; j_gene: TRBJ1-1
CDR3aa: CASSVAGGNAVNTEAFF; v_gene: TRBV9; j_gene: TRBJ1-1
CDR3aa: CASRLTSGVTEAFF; v_gene: TRBV25-1; j_gene: TRBJ1-1
CDR3aa: CASRGQGVNEQFF; v_gene: TRBV19; j_gene: TRBJ2-1